This T cell receptor beta chain was sequenced for a study of T-cell memory formation after mild COVID-19. Each CDR3 protein gets one entry after TCRdb re-called the 5' RACE reads with MiXCR. This sample has 84,000 or so distinct CDR3 sequences; around 14% occur once, and the top ten carry 31%. Germline V gene data show CDR1 as SGDLS and CDR2 as YYNGEE. V gave up 4 bases and J gave up 6 bases; unmatched junction bases: 5. The CDR3 has 13 residues. This clonotype was seen a few times. Antigen: not known. General study results and limits: There was no confirmation that second-wave clones peaking on day 37 were SARS-CoV-2 specific. Among CD4+ contracting clones, most were CM and EM, and CD8+ ones EMRA. Cross-reactive memory seemingly joined, as some responding clones were found in pre-infection memory. A second wave expanding day 15 to 37 was CD4+-biased; contracting clones were balanced.

The chain has TRBV9 and TRBJ2-7; 9 bases map to TRBD1. Sequencing input: PBMCs or a T cell subset sorted from them (not recorded which). This clonotype was obtained from an adult woman who had mild COVID-19 (a few samples of this study predate the infection). Cell type and time point are not known. This chain's CDR3 is CASSPGTGPEQYF. Here the CDR3 DNA reads TGTGCCAGCAGCCCCGGGACAGGGCCCGAGCAGTACTTC.